Below are 31 T cell receptor beta chains sequenced from a single sample in a study of CD8+ T cells in alopecia areata. The sequencing template was cDNA reverse transcribed from extracted RNA. Method: immunoSEQ multiplex PCR; TCRdb's copy keeps in-frame clones and lacks some. Of approximately 180,000 clones listed, roughly 60% were seen once; the top ten hold 1%. Treatment here: oral pan-JAK inhibitor, 5-10 mg twice daily. The sequenced sample was CD4+ T cells sorted from blood, obtained at week 24, from a patient treated with tofacitinib. The receptors come from a human donor with alopecia areata.

The genes are TRBV30 and TRBJ1-3, with TRBD1 identical over 7 bases. This CDR3 region has 13 residues. CDR1 and CDR2 (germline): GTSNPN, SVGIG (reference sequence). V lost 5 bases to trimming and J lost 1 base; unmatched junction nucleotides: 2. The CDR3 is CAWAGQSGNTIYF. CDR3 DNA: TGTGCCTGGGCGGGACAGTCTGGAAACACCATATATTTT.

The rearrangement links TRBV29-1 to TRBJ1-5; possibly TRBD1 for D (5 bases). The germline V gene has CDR1 SQVTM and CDR2 ANQGSEA. The CDR3 loop spans 14 amino acids. V lost 4 bases and J lost 0, with 10 bases in between. This CDR3 reads CSVVVQDSNQPQHF. CDR3 sequence (DNA): TGCAGCGTTGTAGTACAGGATAGCAATCAGCCCCAGCATTTT.

In regard to this clone: One junction end disagrees with the germline gene, perhaps due to a read error. The chain is built from TRBV20-1 and TRBJ1-6; 8 bases are shared with TRBD1. Per germline, CDR1 DFQATT and CDR2 SNEGSKA (reference sequence). The CDR3 has 11 residues. The CDR3 bases are TGCAGTGCTAAGGAAACGGGACAGGAACGCTTT. The encoded protein is CSAKETGQERF.

This clone showed up many times. Different DNA sequences within this sample yield the same CDR3. The chain couples TRBV10-3 to TRBJ1-2; unclear D gene. The V end was cut by 3 bases, the J end by 1 base, with 6 bases between. Germline values: CDR1 ENHRY, CDR2 SYGVKD. This CDR3 spans 13 amino acids. CDR3 region: CAISEGRNYGYTF. DNA for the CDR3: TGTGCCATCAGTGAAGGTCGTAACTATGGCTACACCTTC.

V and J are TRBV7-3 and TRBJ2-1; D uncertain. Germline V gene sequence: CDR1 SGHTA, CDR2 FQGTGA. V was pared by 2 bases and J by 9 bases, with 5 bases between. The CDR3 runs 11 residues. CDR3 residues: CASSLGSEQFF. The CDR3, as DNA: TGTGCCAGCAGCTTAGGTTCTGAGCAGTTCTTC. The full variable domain, completed using reference TRBV7-3 and TRBJ2-1, is GAGVSQTPSNKVTEKGKYVELRCDPISGHTALYWYRQSLGQGPEFLIYFQGTGAADDSGLPNDRFFAVRPEGSVSTLKIQRTERGDSAVYLCASSLGSEQFFGPGTRLTVL.

This chain links TRBV9 with TRBJ1-1; no reliable D call. Trimming pared 1 base from V and 5 bases from J, leaving 9 bases between. The length of the CDR3 is 13 residues. Germline loops: CDR1 SGDLS, CDR2 YYNGEE. CDR3 protein: CASSVTVGTEAFF. The CDR3 DNA follows: TGTGCCAGCAGCGTAACCGTCGGGACTGAAGCTTTCTTT.

The chain has TRBV2 and TRBJ1-2; 8 bases map to TRBD1. CDR3 length: 12 amino acids. Germline V gene data show CDR1 as SNHLY and CDR2 as FYNNEI. Trimming at V came to 4 bases and at J to 8 bases, leaving 3 bases not matched to a gene. CDR3 in amino acids: CASSGTGSGYTF. CDR3 DNA sequence: TGTGCCAGCAGTGGGACAGGGTCCGGCTACACCTTC.

This chain uses TRBV2 with TRBJ2-5; 8 nucleotides line up with TRBD1. This CDR3 has 14 amino acids. The V and J ends lost 7 bases and 3 bases, in that order; junction bases with no gene match: 7. In germline, CDR1 is SNHLY, CDR2 FYNNEI. In DNA form, the CDR3 reads TGTGCCAGCATTTCGATGACAGGGGAAGAGACCCAGTACTTC. Translated: CASISMTGEETQYF.

The rearrangement uses TRBV27 and TRBJ2-5; TRBD1 agrees at 9 bases. The germline gives CDR1 MNHEY, CDR2 SMNVEV (reference sequence). V trimming: 4 bases; J trimming: 4 bases; junction bases outside the gene matches: 7. The CDR3 consists of 15 residues. CDR3 in DNA: TGTGCCAGCAGTTCGGAAGGGACAGGGAGAGAGACCCAGTACTTC. This encodes CASSSEGTGRETQYF.

The V and J genes are TRBV9 and TRBJ1-2, with a tentative D call TRBD1 (5 bases). CDR1 and CDR2 from the germline V gene are SGDLS and YYNGEE. The CDR3 runs 13 residues. Trimming pared 0 bases from V and 8 bases from J, leaving 11 bases between. CDR3: CASSVGQNVGYTF. The CDR3 coding sequence is TGTGCCAGCAGCGTAGGACAGAACGTAGGCTACACCTTC.

The genes are TRBV9 and TRBJ2-1; the match to TRBD2 covers 9 bases. V dropped 4 bases and J dropped 0; count of bases not matched to a gene: 5. The CDR3 consists of 16 residues. Germline CDR1 is SGDLS and CDR2 is YYNGEE. CDR3 amino acids: CASSPLAGASYNEQFF. The CDR3 bases are TGTGCCAGCAGCCCCTTAGCGGGGGCCTCCTACAATGAGCAGTTCTTC.

The chain combines TRBV9 with TRBJ2-7; D is ambiguous. Between the trimmed V and J ends, which lost 4 bases and 3 bases, there was a span of 14 bases. Germline V gene data show CDR1 as SGDLS and CDR2 as YYNGEE. The length of the CDR3 is 14 residues. In DNA, the CDR3 is TGTGCCAGCAGCCCCCGGACGGGCAACTACGAGCAGTACTTC. Its protein is CASSPRTGNYEQYF.

The rearrangement uses TRBV6-6 and TRBJ2-3; a weak D match, TRBD1 (6 bases). V was cut by 6 bases and J by 4 bases, with 17 bases left in between. CDR3 size: 15 residues. Germline values: CDR1 MNHNY, CDR2 SVGAGI (reference sequence). CDR3 coding DNA: TGTGCCAGCAGCCCCTTACAGGGACCCTCAGATACGCAGTATTTT. It is translated as CASSPLQGPSDTQYF.

In this sample, this clone turned up a few times. The V and J genes are TRBV5-4 and TRBJ1-2; D gene ambiguous. This CDR3 has 14 residues. The V end lost 4 bases, the J end lost 4 bases, and 14 bases lay between the germline ends. Germline CDR1 reads SGHNT; CDR2 reads YYREEE (reference sequence). CDR3 sequence reads: CASSLPSLRYGYTF. The CDR3 DNA reads as TGTGCCAGCAGCCTACCTTCATTACGCTATGGCTACACCTTC.

With respect to this clone: This sample includes further DNA sequences coding for the same CDR3. The genes are TRBV7-2 and TRBJ1-1; weak D call: TRBD1 (5 bases). The CDR3 is 13 amino acids. Germline assignment: CDR1 SGHTA and CDR2 FQGNSA. Trimming removed 4 bases from V and 8 bases from J, with 14 bases in between. As DNA, the CDR3 is TGTGCCAGCAGCTCCTTCACACCAGGGGAAGCTTTCTTT. It yields the protein CASSSFTPGEAFF.

The rearrangement links TRBV30 to TRBJ2-3, with TRBD1 matching over 10 bases. Looked up from germline, CDR1 is GTSNPN and CDR2 is SVGIG (reference sequence). V trimming: 3 bases; J trimming: 4 bases; junction bases outside the gene matches: 16. This CDR3 has 18 residues. In DNA, the CDR3 is TGTGCCTGGAGACCGACAGGGGGCGCGGAGGGAATCCCAGATACGCAGTATTTT. Its translation is CAWRPTGGAEGIPDTQYF.

The chain is built from TRBV27 and TRBJ2-1; 8 bases fit TRBD1. With 3 bases clipped from V and 5 bases from J, the junction kept 3 bases outside the gene matches. The CDR3 has 14 amino acids. In germline, CDR1 is MNHEY, CDR2 SMNVEV (reference sequence). The CDR3 coding sequence is TGTGCCAGCAGTTTGGGCAGGGGGCACAATGAGCAGTTCTTC. Residues: CASSLGRGHNEQFF.

Concerning this clone: Distinct nucleotide sequences in the sample also encode this CDR3. CDR3 in amino acids: CASSVGQGVTGELFF. The DNA of the CDR3 is TGTGCCAGCAGCGTAGGTCAGGGAGTCACCGGGGAGCTGTTTTTT. The chain links TRBV9 to TRBJ2-2; D is perhaps TRBD1 or TRBD2 (5 bases each). CDR1 and CDR2 (germline): SGDLS, YYNGEE. V lost 0 bases and J lost 4, with 10 bases in between. This CDR3 has 15 amino acids.

This clone was detected once. The chain links TRBV25-1 to TRBJ1-2, with D uncertain. CDR1 and CDR2 from the germline V gene are MGHDK and SYGVNS. Trimming cost V 3 bases and J 4 bases, with 9 bases left between them. This CDR3 has 13 residues. CDR3 residues: CASSEDGTYGYTF. DNA for the CDR3: TGTGCCAGCAGTGAGGACGGTACCTATGGCTACACCTTC.

The chain is built from TRBV7-2 and TRBJ2-3, with TRBD2 identical over 7 bases. CDR3 length equals 15 residues. The V gene end was trimmed by 5 bases and the J gene end by 3 bases; junction bases not matched to a gene: 8. Germline V CDR1 and CDR2: SGHTA, FQGNSA. The CDR3 nucleotides read TGTGCCAGCAGCACGACTAGCCGCAGGACAGATACGCAGTATTTT. Translated, it gives CASSTTSRRTDTQYF.

This clone was observed once. This rearrangement joins TRBV25-1 to TRBJ2-7; 8 positions agree with TRBD2. Germline values: CDR1 MGHDK, CDR2 SYGVNS. The ends lost 3 bases at V and 6 bases at J; junction bases unmatched: 7. CDR3 length: 14 residues. In nucleotides, the CDR3 is TGTGCCAGCAGTGACGTGGGACTAGGGACCGAGCAGTACTTC. Protein: CASSDVGLGTEQYF.

The chain couples TRBV19 to TRBJ1-5; unclear D gene. Trimming left V 7 bases short and J 0 bases short, with 19 bases between. Germline values: CDR1 LNHDA, CDR2 SQIVND (reference sequence). CDR3 length equals 17 residues. The CDR3 loop is CASTDVYGGYSNQPQHF. In DNA, the CDR3 is TGTGCCAGTACCGACGTCTATGGCGGTTATAGCAATCAGCCCCAGCATTTT.

This clone has only a few counts. This chain connects TRBV7-2 to TRBJ2-3, with 7 bases lining up with TRBD2. Germline CDR1 reads SGHTA; CDR2 reads FQGNSA. The trim removed 4 bases at V and 1 base at J, leaving 2 bases unmatched. This CDR3 spans 14 amino acids. CDR3 sequence: CASSWSGGTDTQYF. CDR3 DNA: TGTGCCAGCAGCTGGAGCGGGGGCACAGATACGCAGTATTTT. The variable domain in full, completed from reference TRBV7-2 and TRBJ2-3, reads GAGVSQSPSNKVTEKGKDVELRCDPISGHTALYWYRQSLGQGLEFLIYFQGNSAPDKSGLPSDRFSAERTGGSVSTLTIQRTQQEDSAVYLCASSWSGGTDTQYFGPGTRLTVL.

The table lists this clone with a few counts. J is TRBJ2-2 and V is TRBV5-4; TRBD2 matches 9 bases. The CDR3 spans 16 residues. V dropped 6 bases and J dropped 0; count of bases not matched to a gene: 6. In germline, CDR1 is SGHNT, CDR2 YYREEE (reference sequence). Here the CDR3 reads CASKTSSGANTGELFF. CDR3 nucleotides: TGTGCCAGCAAGACTTCTAGCGGGGCGAACACCGGGGAGCTGTTTTTT.

This chain links TRBV27 with TRBJ1-2, with D possibly TRBD1 on 6 matching bases. Per the germline V gene, CDR1 is MNHEY and CDR2 is SMNVEV (reference sequence). This CDR3 is built from 15 residues. V lost 6 bases, J lost 2 bases, and 16 bases lay in between. The CDR3 coding sequence is TGTGCCAGCAGCCTGACAGGCAAACCCAACTATGGCTACACCTTC. It specifies CASSLTGKPNYGYTF.

The chain links TRBV29-1 to TRBJ1-1, with a weak D call TRBD1 (6 bases). CDR1 is SQVTM and CDR2 is ANQGSEA in the germline V gene. V lost 7 bases to trimming and J lost 1 base, with 16 bases between them. The CDR3 has 14 residues. CDR3 loop: CSATRGGSNTEAFF. The CDR3 DNA reads TGCAGCGCAACCCGGGGGGGCTCGAACACTGAAGCTTTCTTT.

About this clone itself: Other nucleotide sequences in the sample specify the same CDR3. J is TRBJ1-5 and V is TRBV30; 10 nucleotides agree with TRBD1. This CDR3 comprises 13 residues. Germline V gene sequence: CDR1 GTSNPN, CDR2 SVGIG (reference sequence). J lost 7 bases, V lost 3 bases, and 3 bases had no gene match. The DNA for the CDR3 is TGTGCCTGGAGCCGGGACAGGGGACAGCCCCAGCATTTT. Translated: CAWSRDRGQPQHF.

This rearrangement joins TRBV5-6 to TRBJ2-3; D may be TRBD1 or TRBD2 (6 bases each). CDR3 length: 15 amino acids. Germline V lookup: CDR1 SGHDT, CDR2 YYEEEE. V was shortened by 2 bases and J by 8 bases, with 18 bases between the two germline ends. CDR3 protein: CASSFGGLLGGTQYF. CDR3 bases: TGTGCCAGCAGCTTTGGGGGGCTCCTCGGAGGTACGCAGTATTTT.

The chain has TRBV29-1 and TRBJ1-2; 10 bases line up with TRBD1. With V trimmed by 6 bases and J by 4 bases, 2 bases remained unmatched. The CDR3 runs 12 residues. Germline lookup yields CDR1 SQVTM and CDR2 ANQGSEA. DNA for the CDR3: TGCAGCGTCAGGACAGGGGGCTATGGCTACACCTTC. Translating it yields CSVRTGGYGYTF.

This chain connects TRBV5-1 to TRBJ2-2; the D is unclear. CDR3 length equals 13 residues. Per the germline V gene, CDR1 is SGHRS and CDR2 is YFSETQ. V dropped 4 bases and J dropped 5 bases, with 9 bases sitting between them. The CDR3 coding sequence is TGCGCCAGCAGCGTCCTTCGGACCGGGGAGCTGTTTTTT. Amino acids: CASSVLRTGELFF.

The chain couples TRBV7-8 to TRBJ2-5; TRBD1 agrees at 8 bases. This CDR3 is 16 amino acids long. CDR1 is SGHVS, CDR2 FQNEAQ, per germline. The V gene end was trimmed by 5 bases and the J gene end by 3 bases; junction bases not matched to a gene: 11. DNA for the CDR3: TGTGCCAGCAGCCGAATCGGACAGGGAAGGAAAGAGACCCAGTACTTC. Translation: CASSRIGQGRKETQYF.